The 18 T cell receptor beta chains below come from one sample, sequenced in a study of regulatory T cells in long-lasting Graves disease. With iRepertoire HTBI primers and Arm-PCR of CDR3 regions, TCR beta libraries were built. Using its own MiXCR run on the multiplex PCR reads, TCRdb lists one record per CDR3 protein. The repertoire has around 450,000 distinct CDR3 sequences, 15% to 20% of them found once; the top ten carry 12%. Noted time point: newly diagnosed GD, antithyroid drugs for less than 3 months. Extracted PBMC RNA gave rise to the TCR library. The same sample was also used in a study of T cells in Graves' hyperthyroidism and ophthalmopathy.

The sample here was peripheral blood mononuclear cells (PBMCs), taken at new diagnosis, from a patient treated with antithyroid drugs. The receptors here all came from a man aged 40-49 years with Graves disease.

This clonotype was counted at least ten times. The chain joins TRBV6-1 to TRBJ2-5; TRBD1 might be the D (6 bases). Trimming removed 3 bases from V and 3 bases from J, with 8 bases in between. The CDR3 runs 13 residues. CDR1 is MNHNS, CDR2 SASEGT, per germline. The CDR3 sequence is CASSDRQEETQYF. The CDR3, as DNA: TGTGCCAGCAGTGACAGACAGGAAGAGACCCAGTACTTC.

The sample holds many counts of this clonotype. Sequence at one end of the junction differs from germline and may be a read error. The rearrangement links TRBV5-1 to TRBJ2-3; TRBD2 agrees at 9 bases. Germline V gene sequence: CDR1 SGHRS, CDR2 YFSETQ. The CDR3 has 15 amino acids. The CDR3 sequence is CASSVRTSGTDTQYF. Here the CDR3 DNA reads TGTGCCAGCAGCGTGCGGACTAGCGGCACAGATACGCAGTATTTT.

This clonotype was seen many times. J is TRBJ2-2 and V is TRBV5-1; TRBD2 aligns across 8 bases. V was pared by 1 base and J by 7 bases, with 3 bases of the junction left unmatched. Per the germline V gene, CDR1 is SGHRS and CDR2 is YFSETQ. The CDR3 loop spans 14 amino acids. The DNA of the CDR3 is TGCGCCAGCAGCTTGAGTACTAGCGGCGGGGAGCTGTTTTTT. Translated, it gives CASSLSTSGGELFF.

This clonotype was seen just once. The rearrangement uses TRBV7-9 and TRBJ2-4; D is unclear. Per germline, CDR1 SEHNR and CDR2 FQNEAQ (reference sequence). The germline V and J ends were trimmed by 5 bases and 8 bases, with 19 bases remaining between them. The length of the CDR3 is 15 residues. The CDR3 DNA is TGTGCCAGCAGCCCCAACGACCGCCCTAGGGACATTCAGTACTTC. Translation gives CASSPNDRPRDIQYF.

This clonotype turned up a few times. The chain recombines TRBV19 with TRBJ1-1; D not certain. V lost 1 base and J lost 0, with 9 bases in between. The CDR3 contains 15 residues. From germline, CDR1 is LNHDA and CDR2 SQIVND (reference sequence). The DNA of the CDR3 is TGTGCCAGTAGTATAGGTCGGATCATGAACACTGAAGCTTTCTTT. It yields the protein CASSIGRIMNTEAFF. Together with reference TRBV19 and TRBJ1-1, the CDR3 gives the full variable domain: DGGITQSPKYLFRKEGQNVTLSCEQNLNHDAMYWYRQDPGQGLRLIYYSQIVNDFQKGDIAEGYSVSREKKESFPLTVTSAQKNPTAFYLCASSIGRIMNTEAFFGQGTRLTVV.

This clonotype was seen ten or more times. The chain has TRBV5-1 and TRBJ2-3; 7 nucleotides match TRBD2. CDR1 and CDR2 from the germline V gene are SGHRS and YFSETQ. V shed 5 bases and J 0 bases; nucleotides not matched to a gene: 6. This CDR3 is built from 15 residues. CDR3 sequence reads: CASRVPGGSTDTQYF. The CDR3 DNA sequence: TGCGCCAGCAGGGTACCGGGAGGTAGCACAGATACGCAGTATTTT.

This clonotype was counted between two and nine times. This chain links TRBV7-9 with TRBJ2-1; perhaps TRBD1 as D (6 bases). CDR3 length: 14 amino acids. V lost 8 bases and J 0 bases, leaving 11 bases between the germline ends. Germline CDR1 is SEHNR and CDR2 is FQNEAQ (reference sequence). The CDR3 spells CASYGQFSYNEQFF. CDR3 sequence (DNA): TGTGCCAGCTACGGACAGTTCTCCTACAATGAGCAGTTCTTC.

The sample holds a few counts of this clonotype. The chain recombines TRBV3-1 with TRBJ1-3, with D possibly matching TRBD1 (6 bases). This CDR3 comprises 17 residues. The germline CDR1 and CDR2 sequences are LGHDT and YNNKEL (reference sequence). Trimming stripped 1 base from V and 0 bases from J, with 13 bases between. The CDR3 bases are TGTGCCAGCAGCCAAGGGACAGTACTTACCTCTGGAAACACCATATATTTT. It codes for CASSQGTVLTSGNTIYF.

This clonotype was recorded many times. The chain uses TRBV6-1 and TRBJ1-4; 7 bases align to TRBD1. The V and J ends lost 6 bases and 6 bases, in that order; junction bases with no gene match: 10. Germline V gives CDR1 MNHNS, CDR2 SASEGT. CDR3 size: 15 residues. The CDR3 is CASRTHRGGDEKLFF. The CDR3 nucleotides are TGTGCCAGCAGGACACACAGGGGAGGTGATGAAAAACTGTTTTTT.

The J gene is TRBJ2-2, the V gene TRBV20-1, with D perhaps TRBD1 or TRBD2 (5 bases each). CDR1 is DFQATT and CDR2 is SNEGSKA in the germline V gene (reference sequence). Trimming removed 6 bases from V and 4 bases from J, with 12 bases in between. This CDR3 region has 13 residues. In DNA form, the CDR3 reads TGCAGTGCAACCGGGACGGGCACCGGGGAGCTGTTTTTT. It encodes CSATGTGTGELFF.

Regarding this clonotype: One base away lies a much larger clone, so this may be a sequencing read error. V is TRBV30 and J is TRBJ2-7; possibly TRBD2 for D (5 bases). Deletions cut 5 bases from V and 6 bases from J, with 14 bases between. Germline V gene data show CDR1 as GTSNPN and CDR2 as SVGIG (reference sequence). The CDR3 contains 12 residues. The CDR3 spells CAWGEAGLEQYF. DNA of the CDR3: TGTGCCTGGGGCGAGGCGGGCCTCGAGCAGTACTTC.

This clonotype was seen only a few times. The chain has TRBV4-1 and TRBJ2-2, with 9 bases that match TRBD1. Germline V gives CDR1 MGHRA, CDR2 YSYEKL. This CDR3 comprises 15 residues. Losses at the gene ends were 3 bases for V and 8 bases for J; bases not matched to a gene: 7. The CDR3 DNA reads TGCGCCAGCAGCCAGGGACAGGGTAATTTAGGGGAGCTGTTTTTT. It yields the protein CASSQGQGNLGELFF.

The gene calls are TRBV29-1 and TRBJ1-4, with D unresolved. The CDR3 totals 13 residues. Germline V gives CDR1 SQVTM, CDR2 ANQGSEA. Trimming shortened V by 4 bases and J by 4 bases, and 10 bases separated the two germline ends. CDR3 loop: CSVGPGHNEKLFF. The CDR3 DNA reads as TGCAGCGTTGGACCAGGTCATAATGAAAAACTGTTTTTT.

This chain connects TRBV6-2 or TRBV6-3 to TRBJ1-2; the match to TRBD1 covers 9 bases. The CDR3 extends over 19 amino acids. Germline V lookup: CDR1 MNHEY, CDR2 SVGEGT. V lost 5 bases to trimming and J lost 2 bases; unmatched junction nucleotides: 18. DNA for the CDR3: TGTGCCAGCAGTGAGGCAAGCACTAGGGGACAGGGAGCCAACTATGGCTACACCTTC. Translated: CASSEASTRGQGANYGYTF.

The table lists this clonotype with a few counts. The J gene is TRBJ2-1, the V gene TRBV20-1; maybe TRBD2 (6 bases). The germline V and J ends were trimmed by 5 bases and 3 bases, with 11 bases remaining between them. The length of the CDR3 is 13 residues. Germline V gene lookup returns CDR1 DFQATT and CDR2 SNEGSKA (reference sequence). The CDR3 nucleotides are TGCAGTGCTCACGGGGGTTTCTACAATGAGCAGTTCTTC. Amino acids: CSAHGGFYNEQFF.

In its sample, this clonotype was seen many times. This rearrangement joins TRBV3-1 to TRBJ2-3; D is possibly TRBD2 (5 bases). The DNA end lines up better with TRBJ2-5; the J call may be wrong. Per germline, CDR1 LGHDT and CDR2 YNNKEL (reference sequence). The CDR3 sequence is 14 residues long. This chain's CDR3 is CASSQEGAESAQYF. The CDR3 coding sequence is TGTGCCAGCAGCCAAGAAGGAGCGGAATCGGCCCAGTACTTC.

This clonotype was seen ten or more times. This chain links TRBV24-1 with TRBJ2-1; D uncertain. The length of the CDR3 is 16 residues. Germline assignment: CDR1 KGHDR and CDR2 SFDVKD. The germline V and J ends were trimmed by 3 bases and 0 bases, with 11 bases remaining between them. The CDR3 DNA sequence: TGTGCCACCAGTGATGCTGGGCTGAGCTCCTACAATGAGCAGTTCTTC. It codes for CATSDAGLSSYNEQFF.

This clonotype has a handful of counts. The gene calls are TRBV20-1 and TRBJ1-4; TRBD1 might be the D (6 bases). The CDR3 runs 12 residues. V shed 6 bases and J shed 13 bases, with 18 bases lying between them. Germline V lookup: CDR1 DFQATT, CDR2 SNEGSKA (reference sequence). The CDR3 loop is CSARVQGSRLFF. CDR3 DNA sequence: TGCAGTGCGCGAGTACAGGGTTCTAGACTGTTTTTT.